The 25 T cell receptor beta chains reported below all come from one sample, sequenced in a study of blood T cell repertoires in COVID-19. Method: immunoSEQ multiplex PCR; TCRdb's copy keeps in-frame clones and lacks some. The data contain roughly 120,000 clones, 90% to 95% of them seen just once; the ten biggest clones take up approximately 2%. Sequencing used peripheral blood. These receptors all come from a man aged 50 to 60 with COVID-19, enrolled during active disease.

The V and J genes are TRBV5-1 and TRBJ1-1, with 8 bases aligning to TRBD1. The CDR3 contains 14 residues. With 7 bases clipped from V and 6 bases from J, the junction kept 11 bases outside the gene matches. CDR1 and CDR2 (germline): SGHRS, YFSETQ. The CDR3 DNA follows: TGCGCCAGCGGGAGGGAACAGGGGGTTTCTGAAGCTTTCTTT. Translated, it gives CASGREQGVSEAFF.

The chain is built from TRBV5-1 and TRBJ1-4; D unclear. The CDR3 covers 13 residues. The V gene's germline CDR1 is SGHRS and CDR2 YFSETQ. V was clipped by 0 bases and J by 7 bases, with 7 bases between them. The DNA of the CDR3 is TGCGCCAGCAGCTTGGGGAGCGGTGAAAAACTGTTTTTT. Its protein product is CASSLGSGEKLFF.

The J gene is TRBJ2-1, the V gene TRBV11-2; 8 bases fit TRBD2. V gave up 4 bases and J gave up 4 bases; unmatched junction bases: 6. This CDR3 is built from 15 residues. Germline CDR1 and CDR2: SGHAT and FQNNGV. This CDR3 reads CASSSTSGRYNEQFF. CDR3 nucleotide sequence: TGTGCCAGCAGCTCTACTAGCGGACGGTACAATGAGCAGTTCTTC.

This chain joins TRBV5-5 and TRBJ2-6; D is unclear. With 6 bases removed from V and 2 bases from J, the gap between germline ends came to 9 bases. Germline V lookup: CDR1 SGHKS, CDR2 YYEKEE (reference sequence). There are 14 residues in the CDR3. CDR3 coding DNA: TGTGCCAGCACTGACTGGGCTGGGGCCAACGTCCTGACTTTC. Translated, it gives CASTDWAGANVLTF.

The chain recombines TRBV2 with TRBJ1-2, with D tentatively TRBD1 (6 bases). V lost 1 base, J lost 4 bases, and 22 bases lay in between. CDR1 and CDR2 from the germline V gene are SNHLY and FYNNEI. This CDR3 comprises 18 residues. As DNA, the CDR3 is TGTGCCAGCAGTGAAGGGGGGCGGAGCTACCAAAATGCCTATGGCTACACCTTC. Amino acid sequence: CASSEGGRSYQNAYGYTF.

The V and J genes are TRBV21-1 and TRBJ2-2; the table names TRBD1, a call not compared with the DNA. TRBV21-1 is classified as a pseudogene. This CDR3 is 16 amino acids long. CDR3 nucleotides: TGTGCCAGCACCGCGACAGGGGACACGAACACCGGGGAGCTGTTTTTT. Protein product: CASTATGDTNTGELFF.

This rearrangement joins TRBV6-1 to TRBJ2-2; D is possibly TRBD2 (5 bases). Germline V lookup: CDR1 MNHNS, CDR2 SASEGT. CDR3 length equals 16 residues. V dropped 1 base and J dropped 3 bases, with 12 bases sitting between them. Here the CDR3 reads CASSEGEGAYTGELFF. The CDR3 region has the DNA TGTGCCAGCAGTGAAGGTGAGGGAGCCTACACCGGGGAGCTGTTTTTT.

CDR3 nucleotides: TGTGCCAGCAGTCCTCCCATGGGGGGGGGACTAGCGGGAGCCGGGGAGCTGTTTTTT. It encodes CASSPPMGGGLAGAGELFF. The rearrangement uses TRBV6-6 and TRBJ2-2, with 14 bases identical to TRBD2. Germline V gene lookup returns CDR1 MNHNY and CDR2 SVGAGI (reference sequence). The CDR3 totals 19 residues. J gave up 6 bases and V 5 bases, and 14 bases lay outside the gene matches.

The rearrangement uses TRBV19 and TRBJ1-5, with 12 bases that match TRBD1. The V gene's germline CDR1 is LNHDA and CDR2 SQIVND (reference sequence). V shed 3 bases, J shed 9 bases, and the junction held 3 bases outside the gene matches. CDR3 length: 14 amino acids. The CDR3 sequence is CASSMGTGGTPQHF. Written as DNA, the CDR3 is TGTGCCAGTAGTATGGGGACAGGGGGCACGCCCCAGCATTTT.

This chain uses TRBV9 with TRBJ2-2, with D tentatively TRBD1 (6 bases). The CDR3 spans 15 residues. In germline, CDR1 is SGDLS, CDR2 YYNGEE. Deletions cut 0 bases from V and 5 bases from J, with 11 bases between. The CDR3 DNA sequence: TGTGCCAGCAGCGTAGGTCCAGGGGCAACCGGGGAGCTGTTTTTT. It codes for CASSVGPGATGELFF.

The CDR3 region is CASSQEERVAGQETQYF. The CDR3 coding sequence is TGCGCCAGCAGCCAAGAGGAGAGGGTAGCGGGCCAAGAGACCCAGTACTTC. V is TRBV4-1 and J is TRBJ2-5; 7 bases are a match to TRBD2. This CDR3 is 17 amino acids long. Germline V gene data show CDR1 as MGHRA and CDR2 as YSYEKL. The junction had 8 bases not matched to a gene; V was cut back by 0 bases and J by 1 base.

The table lists this clone with a count of one. The chain recombines TRBV6-2 or TRBV6-3 with TRBJ2-1; 9 positions match TRBD2. Germline loops: CDR1 MNHEY, CDR2 SVGEGT. The V and J ends lost 6 bases and 5 bases, in that order; junction bases with no gene match: 5. There are 14 residues in the CDR3. The CDR3 DNA reads TGTGCCAGCAGCACCGGGACTAGCCACAATGAGCAGTTCTTC. Translation: CASSTGTSHNEQFF.

The chain joins TRBV7-9 to TRBJ2-3; D might be TRBD2 (5 bases). Trimming removed 3 bases at V and 4 bases at J, with 17 bases between. The germline gives CDR1 SEHNR, CDR2 FQNEAQ (reference sequence). The CDR3 totals 16 residues. The CDR3 DNA sequence: TGTGCCAGCAGCTTGTGGCTTACAGCGGAGTCAGATACGCAGTATTTT. Its translation is CASSLWLTAESDTQYF.

The chain links TRBV5-1 to TRBJ1-6, with 8 bases matching TRBD1. The trim removed 0 bases at V and 9 bases at J, leaving 11 bases unmatched. Germline CDR1 and CDR2: SGHRS and YFSETQ. The CDR3 runs 17 residues. The CDR3, as DNA: TGCGCCAGCAGCTTGGCCTATAAGACAGGGGATAGTTCACCCCTCCACTTT. Protein sequence: CASSLAYKTGDSSPLHF. The variable domain in full, completed from reference TRBV5-1 and TRBJ1-6, reads KAGVTQTPRYLIKTRGQQVTLSCSPISGHRSVSWYQQTPGQGLQFLFEYFSETQRNKGNFPGRFSGRQFSNSRSEMNVSTLELGDSALYLCASSLAYKTGDSSPLHFGNGTRLTVT.

This clone came up once. The J gene is TRBJ2-7, the V gene TRBV5-4; D unresolved. Trimming shortened V by 2 bases and J by 3 bases, and 12 bases separated the two germline ends. This CDR3 is 14 amino acids long. The germline gives CDR1 SGHNT, CDR2 YYREEE (reference sequence). Here the CDR3 DNA reads TGTGCCAGCAGCTTCGAGCCCGCGGACTACGAGCAGTACGTC. Translating gives CASSFEPADYEQYV.

The chain has TRBV5-6 and TRBJ2-5, with D maybe TRBD2 (6 bases). Germline loops: CDR1 SGHDT, CDR2 YYEEEE. The V end was cut by 0 bases, the J end by 1 base, with 7 bases between. The CDR3 is made up of 14 amino acids. CDR3 sequence: CASSLGTIQETQYF. For the CDR3, the DNA is TGTGCCAGCAGCTTGGGGACTATCCAAGAGACCCAGTACTTC.

The CDR3 region has the DNA TGTGCCTGGAGTGGGCGGACAGCTAGCTCCTACGAGCAGTACTTC. It codes for CAWSGRTASSYEQYF. The genes are TRBV30 and TRBJ2-7; D possibly corresponds to TRBD1 (6 bases). This CDR3 comprises 15 residues. V lost 1 base, J lost 0 bases, and 13 bases lay in between. Per germline, CDR1 GTSNPN and CDR2 SVGIG (reference sequence).

The rearrangement joins TRBV5-5 to TRBJ2-6; maybe TRBD2 (6 bases). Germline CDR1 is SGHKS and CDR2 is YYEKEE (reference sequence). V was shortened by 0 bases and J by 0 bases, with 19 bases between the two germline ends. This CDR3 contains 20 residues. The CDR3 sequence: CASSLAGTLPAFSGANVLTF. CDR3 nucleotides: TGTGCCAGCAGCTTGGCCGGGACTTTACCCGCGTTCTCTGGGGCCAACGTCCTGACTTTC.

The rearrangement links TRBV2 to TRBJ2-5; a possible D gene is TRBD1 (6 bases). V dropped 6 bases and J dropped 2 bases, with 16 bases sitting between them. The CDR3 is 15 amino acids. Germline lookup yields CDR1 SNHLY and CDR2 FYNNEI. CDR3 protein: CASRRTATRQETQYF. CDR3 bases: TGTGCCAGCAGAAGGACAGCGACTCGACAAGAGACCCAGTACTTC.

The V call is TRBV6-6, the J call TRBJ1-4, with D uncertain. Germline-derived CDR1 and CDR2 are MNHNY and SVGAGI (reference sequence). Trimming cost V 0 bases and J 8 bases, with 10 bases left between them. The CDR3 sequence is 14 residues long. The CDR3, as DNA: TGTGCCAGCAGTTACTCGACTCGAGGGGAAAAACTGTTTTTT. Translated: CASSYSTRGEKLFF.

This sequence joins TRBV24-1 and TRBJ2-5, with 9 bases aligning to TRBD2. V shed 6 bases, J shed 5 bases, and the junction held 15 bases outside the gene matches. Germline CDR1 and CDR2: KGHDR and SFDVKD. This CDR3 is built from 17 residues. The CDR3 protein is CATSPAGGLGVGETQYF. CDR3 in DNA: TGTGCCACCAGTCCAGCGGGAGGCTTGGGTGTAGGCGAGACCCAGTACTTC.

V gene TRBV3-1 (or the pseudogene TRBV3-2) combines with J gene TRBJ2-2; 9 nucleotides match TRBD2. V was clipped by 6 bases and J by 5 bases; unmatched bases: 10. This CDR3 has 16 amino acids. CDR1 and CDR2 from the germline V gene are LGHDT and YNNKEL (reference sequence). The CDR3: CASSESSGMGTGELFF. The CDR3 DNA sequence: TGTGCCAGCAGTGAATCTAGCGGGATGGGGACCGGGGAGCTGTTTTTT.

The chain couples TRBV9 to TRBJ2-2, with D unresolved. The CDR3 has 15 residues. The germline V gene encodes CDR1 SGDLS and CDR2 YYNGEE. V was cut by 0 bases and J by 3 bases, with 9 bases left in between. The DNA for the CDR3 is TGTGCCAGCAGCGTAGAAATCTCCCACACCGGGGAGCTGTTTTTT. Its translation: CASSVEISHTGELFF.

The V gene is TRBV28, the J gene TRBJ2-7; D possibly corresponds to TRBD1 (5 bases). Germline CDR1 MDHEN, CDR2 SYDVKM. V was pared by 4 bases and J by 3 bases, with 10 bases between. This CDR3 spans 13 amino acids. The CDR3 nucleotides are TGTGCCAGCAGTTCACAGACAGTCTACGAGCAGTACTTC. It specifies CASSSQTVYEQYF.

This clone has a single count. This chain connects TRBV28 to TRBJ2-7; 9 positions match TRBD2. Germline trimming cut 4 bases from V and 4 bases from J; bases unmatched to any gene: 32. This CDR3 contains 23 residues. Per germline, CDR1 MDHEN and CDR2 SYDVKM. CDR3 in DNA: TGTGCCAGCAGTTCCCTAGGGAAGGGATGGGGCCGACCCGGGACTAGCCTTAAGTACGAGCAGTACTTC. Its protein is CASSSLGKGWGRPGTSLKYEQYF.